A single sample is the source of the 15 T cell receptor beta chains below, sequenced in a study of cytomegalovirus exposure and HLA in healthy donors. Primers: 60 Vbeta forward and 13 Jbeta reverse. Profiling relied on immunoSEQ multiplex PCR, and the TCRdb table lists in-frame clones only, not all of them. This repertoire comprises some 160,000 clones; its ten largest clones make up about 2.2%. The sequencing sample was made of PBMCs. The receptor set was obtained from a man younger than 40 in good health and CMV-seronegative.

The chain carries TRBV11-3 and TRBJ2-3, with TRBD2 identical over 13 bases. Looked up from germline, CDR1 is SGHNT and CDR2 is YENEEA. The CDR3 covers 15 residues. V trimming: 5 bases; J trimming: 9 bases; junction bases outside the gene matches: 8. The DNA of the CDR3 is TGTGCCAGCAGCACTAGGACTAGCGGGGGCGAGACGCAGTATTTT. This gives the protein CASSTRTSGGETQYF.

The rearrangement joins TRBV7-3 to TRBJ2-1, with TRBD1 identical over 11 bases. CDR3 length: 14 residues. Germline V gene lookup returns CDR1 SGHTA and CDR2 FQGTGA. Trimming cost V 4 bases and J 4 bases; bases outside gene matches: 0. Written as DNA, the CDR3 is TGTGCCAGCAGCTGGGACAGGGGGTACAATGAGCAGTTCTTC. Translated: CASSWDRGYNEQFF.

The V call is TRBV28, the J call TRBJ1-2, with D perhaps matching TRBD1 (5 bases). V dropped 5 bases and J dropped 8 bases, with 9 bases sitting between them. In germline, CDR1 is MDHEN, CDR2 SYDVKM. The CDR3 spans 11 residues. The CDR3 DNA sequence: TGTGCCAGCAGTGGGGCGCGAGGCTACACCTTC. This sequence encodes CASSGARGYTF.

The CDR3 DNA reads TGCAGTGCTAGCGACACCGGGGAGCTGTTTTTT. This translates into CSASDTGELFF. The chain joins TRBV20-1 to TRBJ2-2; D uncertain. Looked up from germline, CDR1 is DFQATT and CDR2 is SNEGSKA (reference sequence). This CDR3 spans 11 amino acids. V dropped 3 bases and J dropped 3 bases, with 2 bases sitting between them.

The chain recombines TRBV10-3 with TRBJ1-4, with 11 bases aligning to TRBD1. There are 18 residues in the CDR3. V lost 3 bases to trimming and J lost 8 bases; unmatched junction nucleotides: 14. The V gene's germline CDR1 is ENHRY and CDR2 SYGVKD. The CDR3 loop is CAISDGQGASWGKEKLFF. As DNA, the CDR3 is TGTGCCATCAGTGATGGACAGGGGGCTTCTTGGGGAAAGGAAAAACTGTTTTTT.

The chain links TRBV19 to TRBJ2-3; no clear D gene. CDR3 length: 14 residues. Germline V gene lookup returns CDR1 LNHDA and CDR2 SQIVND (reference sequence). V was clipped by 3 bases and J by 8 bases, with 15 bases between them. As DNA, the CDR3 is TGTGCCAGTAGTATGGTGGAGAAACGGAGTACGCAGTATTTT. Translating it yields CASSMVEKRSTQYF. The entire variable domain, with the rest obtained from reference TRBV19 and TRBJ2-3, is as follows: DGGITQSPKYLFRKEGQNVTLSCEQNLNHDAMYWYRQDPGQGLRLIYYSQIVNDFQKGDIAEGYSVSREKKESFPLTVTSAQKNPTAFYLCASSMVEKRSTQYFGPGTRLTVL.

The V call is TRBV18, the J call TRBJ2-7, with a possible D match to TRBD1 (8 bases). The CDR3 sequence is 15 residues long. Trimming cost V 4 bases and J 5 bases, with 18 bases left between them. From germline, CDR1 is KGHSH and CDR2 LQKENI. In nucleotides, the CDR3 is TGTGCCAGCTCACTCGGGGGGACAGGTTATGACGAGCAGTACTTC. Translated: CASSLGGTGYDEQYF.

Note on this clone: Its ends do not fully match the called genes, so a read error is possible. J is TRBJ2-3 and V is TRBV5-1; 10 bases line up with TRBD2. Germline V gene sequence: CDR1 SGHRS, CDR2 YFSETQ. CDR3 length equals 17 residues. CDR3: CAGSLGASGRLTDTQYF. CDR3 bases: TGCGCCGGCAGCTTGGGGGCTAGCGGGAGACTCACAGATACGCAGTATTTT.

The V and J genes are TRBV6-1 and TRBJ2-7; 13 bases match TRBD2. The V gene end was trimmed by 2 bases and the J gene end by 4 bases; junction bases not matched to a gene: 2. The CDR3 runs 15 residues. The germline V gene has CDR1 MNHNS and CDR2 SASEGT. CDR3: CASSELTSGRYEQYF. Here the CDR3 DNA reads TGTGCCAGCAGTGAATTGACTAGCGGGAGGTACGAGCAGTACTTC.

The chain employs TRBV2 and TRBJ1-1; 10 nucleotides line up with TRBD1. Germline V lookup: CDR1 SNHLY, CDR2 FYNNEI. Germline trimming cut 4 bases from V and 0 bases from J; bases unmatched to any gene: 8. CDR3 size: 17 residues. The CDR3 nucleotides are TGTGCCAGCAGTGGACTGACAGGGGGCGTCATGAACACTGAAGCTTTCTTT. This translates into CASSGLTGGVMNTEAFF.

This chain uses TRBV4-2 with TRBJ1-2; D unclear. Germline lookup yields CDR1 LGHNA and CDR2 YNFKEQ. V was cut by 3 bases and J by 3 bases, with 14 bases left in between. The CDR3 is made up of 15 amino acids. The CDR3 DNA is TGTGCCAGCAGCCACCTCGGGAGGACGGACTATGGCTACACCTTC. Translated, it gives CASSHLGRTDYGYTF.

The rearrangement uses TRBV21-1 and TRBJ2-7; the table's D call, TRBD1, has no DNA check behind it. TRBV21-1 represents a pseudogene. CDR3 length equals 15 residues. CDR3 sequence: CASSKTGTGTYEQYF. CDR3 DNA: TGTGCCAGCAGCAAAACCGGGACAGGGACCTACGAGCAGTACTTC.

The chain has TRBV4-1 and TRBJ2-5, with 9 bases fitting TRBD2. The CDR3 runs to 20 residues. J lost 2 bases, V lost 1 base, and 17 bases had no gene match. Germline CDR1 and CDR2: MGHRA and YSYEKL. CDR3 region: CASSQGSFGGGRAIQETQYF. The CDR3 DNA reads TGCGCCAGCAGCCAAGGCTCGTTTGGTGGCGGGAGGGCCATTCAAGAGACCCAGTACTTC.

The chain has TRBV14 and TRBJ1-2; the D gene is possibly TRBD1 (6 bases). Germline assignment: CDR1 SGHDN and CDR2 FVKESK. Trimming shortened V by 0 bases and J by 10 bases, and 9 bases separated the two germline ends. The CDR3 runs to 12 residues. CDR3 amino acids: CASSQEYRAYTF. Written as DNA, the CDR3 is TGTGCCAGCAGCCAAGAGTACAGGGCCTACACCTTC.

This rearrangement joins TRBV13 to TRBJ2-7; 8 nucleotides match TRBD1. This CDR3 spans 15 amino acids. In germline, CDR1 is PRHDT, CDR2 FYEKMQ (reference sequence). V was pared by 0 bases and J by 2 bases, with 3 bases of the junction left unmatched. CDR3 region: CASSLGQGAAYEQYF. CDR3 DNA: TGTGCCAGCAGCTTAGGCCAGGGGGCAGCCTACGAGCAGTACTTC.